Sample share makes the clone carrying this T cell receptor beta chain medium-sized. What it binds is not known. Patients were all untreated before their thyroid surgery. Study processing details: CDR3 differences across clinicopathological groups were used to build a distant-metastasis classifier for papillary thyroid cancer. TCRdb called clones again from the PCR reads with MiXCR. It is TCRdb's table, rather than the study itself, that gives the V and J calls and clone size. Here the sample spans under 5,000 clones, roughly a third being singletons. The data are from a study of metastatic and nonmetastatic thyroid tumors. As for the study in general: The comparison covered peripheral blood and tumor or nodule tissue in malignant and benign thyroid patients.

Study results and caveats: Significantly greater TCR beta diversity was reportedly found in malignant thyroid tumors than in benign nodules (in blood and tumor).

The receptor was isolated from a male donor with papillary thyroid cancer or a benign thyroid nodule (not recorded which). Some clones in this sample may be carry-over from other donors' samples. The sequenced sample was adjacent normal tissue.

The CDR3 DNA sequence: TGTGCCAGCAGCTTAGTACCCAAAAGAACTGGGGCCAACGTCCTGACTTTC. It is translated as CASSLVPKRTGANVLTF. The gene calls are TRBV11-3 and TRBJ2-6; D is uncertain. The CDR3 is made up of 17 amino acids. V was cut by 1 base and J by 2 bases, with 12 bases left in between. Germline-derived CDR1 and CDR2 are SGHNT and YENEEA.